The following is a TCR beta chain sequence with its context. In the study's own analysis: Nucleated cell number was recorded as an estimate derived from reference gene primer amplification. This table comes from immunoSEQ multiplex PCR, and its TCRdb copy is limited to in-frame clones, with some not included. That table gives V, J and clone size, and the DNA gave D and trimming. Of roughly 110,000 clones detected, approximately 90% appear once; the ten largest clones hold less than 8.5%. These data originate in a study of blood T cell repertoires in COVID-19. Study details: The analysed material was cDNA or gDNA that came from T cells, B-cell-depleted T cells, or PBMCs.

V was pared by 2 bases and J by 3 bases, with 17 bases between. The CDR3 has 17 residues. Germline V lookup: CDR1 SEHNR, CDR2 FQNEAQ (reference sequence). Sequencing was done on a sample of peripheral blood. The V call is TRBV7-9, the J call TRBJ1-3; unclear D gene. This TCR was recovered from a woman in her 70s who had recovered from COVID-19. The CDR3 coding sequence is TGTGCCAGCAGCTTAACCCCCAGGAGGTCATATGGAAACACCATATATTTT. Protein product: CASSLTPRRSYGNTIYF.